The 22 T cell receptor beta chains below all came from one sample that was sequenced in a study of T cells after yellow fever vaccination. TCRdb used MiXCR to reprocess the 5' RACE reads, holding one entry per CDR3 protein. The profile covers roughly 94,000 distinct CDR3 sequences, with roughly 10% appearing a single time and around 16% taken by the ten largest. The starting material was CD8+ T cells not binding an NS4B(214-222) dextramer, sorted from PBMCs, obtained roughly 15 days after the first yellow fever vaccination. The source is a man younger than 35 who received the YFV17D yellow fever vaccine.

This clonotype was picked up many times. The chain joins TRBV4-1 to TRBJ2-1, with 8 positions matching TRBD1. The CDR3 sequence is 20 residues long. J gave up 0 bases and V 4 bases, and 17 bases lay outside the gene matches. The germline gives CDR1 MGHRA, CDR2 YSYEKL. The CDR3 DNA reads as TGCGCCAGCAGCCGTAATATTCTGACAGGGGAACTAAGCTCCTACAATGAGCAGTTCTTC. Translated: CASSRNILTGELSSYNEQFF.

In its sample, this clonotype was seen a few times. J is TRBJ1-2 and V is TRBV4-1; D is unresolved. V dropped 4 bases and J dropped 4 bases, with 13 bases sitting between them. The CDR3 runs 14 residues. CDR1 is MGHRA and CDR2 is YSYEKL in the germline V gene. The CDR3 nucleotides read TGCGCCAGCAGCCCCCTACTTAACCTCTATGGCTACACCTTC. Amino acids: CASSPLLNLYGYTF.

The rearrangement uses TRBV11-2 and TRBJ2-1, with TRBD2 matching 7 bases. The CDR3 is 19 residues long. V dropped 5 bases and J dropped 4; count of bases not matched to a gene: 20. Germline V gene lookup returns CDR1 SGHAT and CDR2 FQNNGV. CDR3 DNA sequence: TGTGCCAGCAGCGCGACTCTCCCCTTCGGTCCGGGGGGATACAATGAGCAGTTCTTC. This translates into CASSATLPFGPGGYNEQFF.

V gene TRBV27 combines with J gene TRBJ2-2; 8 bases map to TRBD1. The germline V gene has CDR1 MNHEY and CDR2 SMNVEV (reference sequence). The V and J ends lost 5 bases and 1 base, in that order; junction bases with no gene match: 6. This CDR3 contains 16 residues. CDR3 loop: CASSTWTGWNTGELFF. DNA for the CDR3: TGTGCCAGCAGTACCTGGACAGGGTGGAACACCGGGGAGCTGTTTTTT.

This rearrangement joins TRBV7-3 to TRBJ2-1; tentatively, D is TRBD1 (5 bases). V lost 2 bases to trimming and J lost 7 bases, with 21 bases between them. The germline V gene encodes CDR1 SGHTA and CDR2 FQGTGA. The CDR3 is 17 residues long. This chain's CDR3 is CASSLPPHRGVENEQFF. The CDR3 bases are TGTGCCAGCAGCTTACCCCCACATAGGGGCGTAGAGAATGAGCAGTTCTTC.

The sample holds a few counts of this clonotype. The chain recombines TRBV4-1 with TRBJ1-2, with a weak D call TRBD1 (5 bases). The ends were cut back, 6 bases at V and 4 bases at J, with 18 bases in the middle. The CDR3 is made up of 15 amino acids. The germline V gene encodes CDR1 MGHRA and CDR2 YSYEKL. The CDR3 DNA reads as TGCGCCAGCAGTCACCGGGACCCGAGTTCCTATGGCTACACCTTC. Translation gives CASSHRDPSSYGYTF.

J is TRBJ2-3 and V is TRBV5-1, with D uncertain. CDR1 is SGHRS, CDR2 YFSETQ, per germline. V lost 5 bases and J 0 bases, leaving 10 bases between the germline ends. This CDR3 is 14 amino acids long. The CDR3 sequence: CASSPIASTDTQYF. The CDR3, as DNA: TGCGCCAGCAGTCCGATTGCCAGCACAGATACGCAGTATTTT.

This clonotype was picked up a small number of times. CDR3 DNA: TGCGCCAGCAGCTCCAGGGACCTGAAAGAGACCCAGTACTTC. Its protein is CASSSRDLKETQYF. The V gene is TRBV4-1, the J gene TRBJ2-5, with D perhaps TRBD1 or TRBD2 (5 bases each). Trimming left V 5 bases short and J 3 bases short, with 13 bases between. Germline values: CDR1 MGHRA, CDR2 YSYEKL. The CDR3 has 14 residues.

This clonotype was recorded a few times. The chain combines TRBV7-6 with TRBJ2-3; 8 bases are shared with TRBD1. The length of the CDR3 is 18 residues. V gave up 6 bases and J gave up 0 bases; unmatched junction bases: 14. CDR1 and CDR2 from the germline V gene are SGHVS and FNYEAQ. The CDR3 loop is CASSSGQGLEFSTDTQYF. In nucleotides, the CDR3 is TGTGCCAGCAGTTCCGGACAGGGATTAGAGTTTAGCACAGATACGCAGTATTTT.

This clonotype was detected ten times or more. This chain's CDR3 is CASTYSGGSTDTQYF. CDR3 DNA sequence: TGTGCCAGCACCTATAGCGGGGGTAGCACAGATACGCAGTATTTT. The rearrangement uses TRBV7-2 and TRBJ2-3; 9 bases are shared with TRBD2. V shed 7 bases and J 0 bases; nucleotides not matched to a gene: 5. The germline gives CDR1 SGHTA, CDR2 FQGNSA. The CDR3 is made up of 15 amino acids.

This clonotype came up a few times. The J gene is TRBJ2-7, the V gene TRBV7-6; D gene ambiguous. This CDR3 spans 15 amino acids. Germline CDR1 is SGHVS and CDR2 is FNYEAQ. Trimming took 1 base from V and 7 from J, leaving 17 bases between them. In DNA form, the CDR3 reads TGTGCCAGCAGCTTAGACGGTAGAATGGCTAGGGAGCAGTACTTC. It encodes CASSLDGRMAREQYF.

The gene calls are TRBV10-3 and TRBJ2-7, with 7 bases lining up with TRBD1. Germline trimming cut 8 bases from V and 4 bases from J; bases unmatched to any gene: 5. This CDR3 has 12 amino acids. In germline, CDR1 is ENHRY, CDR2 SYGVKD. The CDR3 nucleotides are TGTGCCATCCGGGACAGTCAGTACGAGCAGTACGTC. This gives the protein CAIRDSQYEQYV.

This clonotype appeared a few times. V usage is TRBV15 and J usage is TRBJ1-5; D gene unclear. Germline loops: CDR1 LNHNV, CDR2 YYDKDF (reference sequence). The V end was cut by 3 bases, the J end by 3 bases, with 3 bases between. The CDR3 totals 12 residues. CDR3 sequence: CATSSLNQPQHF. DNA of the CDR3: TGTGCCACCAGCAGCCTCAATCAGCCCCAGCATTTT.

This clonotype was counted only a few times. V gene TRBV19 combines with J gene TRBJ2-5; 12 bases match TRBD2. This CDR3 is 14 amino acids long. V lost 6 bases and J lost 4; bases outside the gene matches: 3. Germline V gene sequence: CDR1 LNHDA, CDR2 SQIVND (reference sequence). DNA for the CDR3: TGTGCCAGTAGGACTAGCGGGGGAGGAGAGACCCAGTACTTC. Protein product: CASRTSGGGETQYF.

This clonotype has a count of ten or more. This chain uses TRBV24-1 with TRBJ1-1; TRBD1 agrees at 7 bases. The trim removed 0 bases at V and 0 bases at J, leaving 9 bases unmatched. Germline V gene data show CDR1 as KGHDR and CDR2 as SFDVKD. CDR3 length equals 18 residues. The CDR3 protein is CATSDLGQGGGVNTEAFF. CDR3 coding DNA: TGTGCCACCAGTGATTTGGGGCAGGGGGGAGGAGTGAACACTGAAGCTTTCTTT.

The chain is built from TRBV5-1 and TRBJ2-7; TRBD1 might be the D (7 bases). The CDR3 is 13 residues long. V was trimmed by 6 bases and J by 4 bases, leaving 14 bases between them. Germline CDR1 reads SGHRS; CDR2 reads YFSETQ. The DNA of the CDR3 is TGCGCCAGCATGGAGGGGGCGCAATACGAGCAGTACTTC. Protein product: CASMEGAQYEQYF.

This chain links TRBV7-9 with TRBJ1-1; TRBD1 might be the D (5 bases). Germline CDR1 reads SEHNR; CDR2 reads FQNEAQ (reference sequence). The CDR3 length is 13 residues. V dropped 0 bases and J dropped 6 bases, with 8 bases sitting between them. The CDR3 coding sequence is TGTGCCAGCAGCTTAGCGCGGGGGTCTGAAGCTTTCTTT. Its translation is CASSLARGSEAFF.

The chain employs TRBV4-1 and TRBJ2-7; D gene unclear. The germline V gene has CDR1 MGHRA and CDR2 YSYEKL. Trimming left V 0 bases short and J 6 bases short, with 9 bases between. The CDR3 length is 13 residues. The CDR3 region has the DNA TGCGCCAGCAGCCAAGAGATCGTCACCGAGCAGTACTTC. It encodes CASSQEIVTEQYF.

This clonotype was recorded a few times. V is TRBV7-6 and J is TRBJ1-4; D call uncertain. V was shortened by 7 bases and J by 8 bases, with 23 bases between the two germline ends. Per germline, CDR1 SGHVS and CDR2 FNYEAQ. The CDR3 sequence is 16 residues long. CDR3 bases: TGTGCCAGCACTCGTTTTCGGAAGGGTACGAGAGAAAAACTGTTTTTT. It encodes CASTRFRKGTREKLFF.

DNA of the CDR3: TGTGCCAGCAGCTTAGGGACTAGCGGAGCCTCCTACAATGAGCAGTTCTTC. Protein: CASSLGTSGASYNEQFF. This sequence joins TRBV11-2 and TRBJ2-1; 10 nucleotides match TRBD2. This CDR3 region has 17 residues. Germline trimming cut 1 base from V and 0 bases from J; bases unmatched to any gene: 3. Germline values: CDR1 SGHAT, CDR2 FQNNGV.

The chain employs TRBV12-3 or TRBV12-4 and TRBJ2-3; the D call may be TRBD1 or TRBD2 (5 bases each). The CDR3 consists of 15 residues. Trimming shortened V by 3 bases and J by 2 bases, and 12 bases separated the two germline ends. For the CDR3, the DNA is TGTGCCAGCAGTTTCACCCGGGACCCCACAGATACGCAGTATTTT. Encoded protein: CASSFTRDPTDTQYF.

This clonotype showed up just a few times. The chain couples TRBV7-2 to TRBJ2-1, with D maybe TRBD2 (7 bases). Germline V lookup: CDR1 SGHTA, CDR2 FQGNSA. This CDR3 has 16 residues. V was cut by 5 bases and J by 0 bases, with 14 bases left in between. The CDR3 protein is CASSGGAVSSYNEQFF. The CDR3 coding sequence is TGTGCCAGCAGCGGGGGGGCCGTCTCCTCCTACAATGAGCAGTTCTTC. The full variable domain, in which reference TRBV7-2 and TRBJ2-1 provide the parts outside the CDR3, is GAGVSQSPSNKVTEKGKDVELRCDPISGHTALYWYRQSLGQGLEFLIYFQGNSAPDKSGLPSDRFSAERTGGSVSTLTIQRTQQEDSAVYLCASSGGAVSSYNEQFFGPGTRLTVL.